These 11 T cell receptor beta chains came from one sample sequenced in a study of blood T cell repertoires in COVID-19. This table comes from immunoSEQ multiplex PCR, and its TCRdb copy is limited to in-frame clones, with some not included. Seen here are some 100,000 clones, 80% to 95% observed once, and the top ten hold approximately 5.1%. Sequencing was done on a sample of peripheral blood. The origin of the receptors is a man between 65 and 85 years old with acute or convalescent COVID-19.

The CDR3 loop reads CASSLGQVYGYTF. The CDR3 DNA sequence: TGCGCCAGCAGCCTGGGACAGGTCTATGGCTACACCTTC. The V and J genes are TRBV5-1 and TRBJ1-2, with TRBD1 matching 8 bases. The germline V gene encodes CDR1 SGHRS and CDR2 YFSETQ. The V segment lost 4 bases and the J segment 4 bases; nucleotides outside the gene matches: 3. The CDR3 runs to 13 residues.

The CDR3 nucleotides are TGTGCCAGCTCACCTGGGACAGTCAATCAGCCCCAGCATTTT. It codes for CASSPGTVNQPQHF. This chain links TRBV18 with TRBJ1-5, with 7 bases fitting TRBD1. CDR1 and CDR2 from the germline V gene are KGHSH and LQKENI. The CDR3 has 14 residues. The V and J ends lost 3 bases and 3 bases, in that order; junction bases with no gene match: 2.

Here the CDR3 DNA reads TGTGCCAGTAGTATGGGCCTCGATCAGCCCCAGCATTTT. Translating gives CASSMGLDQPQHF. This chain links TRBV19 with TRBJ1-5; D unclear. CDR1 and CDR2 from the germline V gene are LNHDA and SQIVND (reference sequence). The CDR3 is 13 residues long. Trimming took 3 bases from V and 5 from J, leaving 8 bases between them.

The genes are TRBV19 and TRBJ1-3; TRBD1 matches at 9 bases. The CDR3 is 17 residues long. Germline assignment: CDR1 LNHDA and CDR2 SQIVND (reference sequence). Trimming took 3 bases from V and 0 from J; bases not matched to a gene: 6. CDR3 sequence: CASSITGTGLSGNTIYF. CDR3 nucleotides: TGTGCCAGTAGTATCACCGGGACAGGGCTCTCTGGAAACACCATATATTTT.

The rearrangement uses TRBV28 and TRBJ1-2; 7 bases agree with TRBD1. V was clipped by 6 bases and J by 4 bases; unmatched bases: 8. The CDR3 spans 14 residues. Germline V gene data show CDR1 as MDHEN and CDR2 as SYDVKM. The CDR3 here is CASSTVQGSYGYTF. The CDR3 DNA sequence: TGTGCCAGCAGCACAGTACAGGGGAGCTATGGCTACACCTTC.

The chain recombines TRBV7-9 with TRBJ1-4; no definite D call. The V gene's germline CDR1 is SEHNR and CDR2 FQNEAQ (reference sequence). Trimming pared 0 bases from V and 12 bases from J, leaving 14 bases between. CDR3 length: 14 residues. The CDR3 bases are TGTGCCAGCAGCTTAGCGGGAGTGGTGGTGGAACTGTTTTTT. Amino acids: CASSLAGVVVELFF.

Comments on this clone: Other DNA sequences in this sample translate to the same CDR3. The chain uses TRBV7-8 and TRBJ1-1; 7 bases line up with TRBD1. J gave up 1 base and V 0 bases, and 2 bases lay outside the gene matches. The CDR3 covers 15 residues. Per germline, CDR1 SGHVS and CDR2 FQNEAQ. CDR3 sequence reads: CASSLARTGNTEAFF. The DNA for the CDR3 is TGTGCCAGCAGCTTAGCCCGGACAGGGAACACTGAAGCTTTCTTT.

The rearrangement joins TRBV5-1 to TRBJ2-5; no clear D. Trimming took 2 bases from V and 5 from J, leaving 13 bases between them. This CDR3 comprises 14 residues. CDR1 SGHRS and CDR2 YFSETQ come from the germline V gene. CDR3 in amino acids: CASSLPGPRETQYF. For the CDR3, the DNA is TGCGCCAGCAGCTTACCCGGTCCCCGGGAGACCCAGTACTTC. The full variable domain, its missing parts supplied by reference TRBV5-1 and TRBJ2-5, is KAGVTQTPRYLIKTRGQQVTLSCSPISGHRSVSWYQQTPGQGLQFLFEYFSETQRNKGNFPGRFSGRQFSNSRSEMNVSTLELGDSALYLCASSLPGPRETQYFGPGTRLLVL.

V usage is TRBV18 and J usage is TRBJ1-6, with 9 nucleotides matching TRBD1. CDR3 length: 13 amino acids. V lost 8 bases to trimming and J lost 9 bases; unmatched junction nucleotides: 5. Germline loops: CDR1 KGHSH, CDR2 LQKENI. The CDR3 reads CASQTGGSSPLHF. The CDR3 coding sequence is TGTGCCAGCCAGACAGGGGGAAGTTCACCCCTCCACTTT.

The rearrangement uses TRBV6-5 and TRBJ2-7; 8 bases match TRBD1. Germline CDR1 is MNHEY and CDR2 is SVGAGI. CDR3 length equals 15 residues. Trimming at V came to 0 bases and at J to 3 bases, leaving 4 bases not matched to a gene. In DNA, the CDR3 is TGTGCCAGCAGTTACTCGACAGGGGACCTCTACGAGCAGTACTTC. Translated, it gives CASSYSTGDLYEQYF.

The chain has TRBV10-1 and TRBJ1-1; 9 bases map to TRBD1. Germline CDR1 and CDR2: WNHNN and SYGVQD (reference sequence). The CDR3 loop spans 16 amino acids. Trimming cost V 4 bases and J 4 bases; bases outside gene matches: 10. This CDR3 reads CASSVGPGQGSTEAFF. CDR3 in DNA: TGCGCCAGCAGTGTGGGACCGGGACAGGGAAGCACTGAAGCTTTCTTT.